What follows is one T cell receptor (beta chain) and its context. This sample was included in a study of T cell changes during pregnancy in multiple sclerosis. Assay: immunoSEQ multiplex PCR; the TCRdb copy retains only in-frame clones and omits some. The sample shows some 110,000 clones, approximately 90% of them seen only once. Deletions cut 3 bases from V and 3 bases from J, with 10 bases between. The V gene's germline CDR1 is SGHTA and CDR2 FQGTGA. The CDR3 covers 14 residues. The receptor was isolated from a female donor with multiple sclerosis, enrolled in a pregnancy study. The chain employs TRBV7-3 and TRBJ2-3; a possible D gene is TRBD2 (6 bases). Sequencing used peripheral blood, obtained after pregnancy. CDR3 DNA: TGTGCCAGCAGCTTGGCGGGATCGACAGATACGCAGTATTTT. This gives the protein CASSLAGSTDTQYF.